This is a list of T cell receptor beta chains from one sample in a study of T cell responses to AZD1222 COVID-19 vaccine. The data were produced by immunoSEQ multiplex PCR, yet TCRdb's version contains in-frame clones alone and is incomplete. The data show 80,000 to 95,000 clones, around nine tenths seen once. The specimen was peripheral blood, collected on day 0 of MenACWY control vaccination. These receptors all stem from an adult in good health. Both conserved end residues are part of each CDR3. The order of the fields is CDR3 DNA, CDR3 protein, V gene, clone size, CDR3 length, D gene, J gene. A D gene is named only where the DNA matches it firmly. Only some rows state a clone size, as once, few, many or a class for expanded clones.

CDR3 DNA: TGTGCCAGCAGCTTAGCAACAGGAACTAATGAAAAACTGTTTTTT
CDR3 protein: CASSLATGTNEKLFF
V gene: TRBV11-3
clone size: -
CDR3 length: 15
D gene: -
J gene: TRBJ1-4

CDR3 DNA: TGTGCCAGCAGCCTTACTAGCGGATGGGCCCAGTACTTC
CDR3 protein: CASSLTSGWAQYF
V gene: TRBV3-1/TRBV3-2
clone size: -
CDR3 length: 13
D gene: TRBD2
J gene: TRBJ2-5

CDR3 DNA: TGTGCCAGCAGCTTTTGGAATCAGCCCCAGCATTTT
CDR3 protein: CASSFWNQPQHF
V gene: TRBV28
clone size: few
CDR3 length: 12
D gene: -
J gene: TRBJ1-5

CDR3 DNA: TGTGCCAGCTCACCGGACCAGAACACTGAAGCTTTCTTT
CDR3 protein: CASSPDQNTEAFF
V gene: TRBV18
clone size: -
CDR3 length: 13
D gene: -
J gene: TRBJ1-1

CDR3 DNA: TGTGCCAGCAGCCAAGGGGGAGGAGTGGATACGCAGTATTTT
CDR3 protein: CASSQGGGVDTQYF
V gene: TRBV4-2
clone size: -
CDR3 length: 14
D gene: -
J gene: TRBJ2-3

CDR3 DNA: TGTGCCAGCGCCAGGGGGCTAAGGAACACTGAAGCTTTCTTT
CDR3 protein: CASARGLRNTEAFF
V gene: TRBV19
clone size: -
CDR3 length: 14
D gene: TRBD1
J gene: TRBJ1-1

CDR3 DNA: TGTGCCAGCAGCCAGGACCATCGGGAGTATTTT
CDR3 protein: CASSQDHREYF
V gene: TRBV3-1/TRBV3-2
clone size: -
CDR3 length: 11
D gene: -
J gene: TRBJ2-3

CDR3 DNA: TGTGCCAGCAGCCAAAGACATGGTGGAAACACCATATATTTT
CDR3 protein: CASSQRHGGNTIYF
V gene: TRBV3-1/TRBV3-2
clone size: -
CDR3 length: 14
D gene: -
J gene: TRBJ1-3

CDR3 DNA: TGTGCCAGCAGCGCGGAGACACTTTCCTACGAGCAGTACTTC
CDR3 protein: CASSAETLSYEQYF
V gene: TRBV7-8
clone size: -
CDR3 length: 14
D gene: -
J gene: TRBJ2-7

CDR3 DNA: TGTGCCAGCAGCCAAGGAGTTGAAGCTTTCTTT
CDR3 protein: CASSQGVEAFF
V gene: TRBV3-1/TRBV3-2
clone size: -
CDR3 length: 11
D gene: -
J gene: TRBJ1-1

CDR3 DNA: TGTGCCAGCAGTTACTCGGGGGTAGCGGGGGCCTACACCGGGGAGCTGTTTTTT
CDR3 protein: CASSYSGVAGAYTGELFF
V gene: TRBV6-7
clone size: -
CDR3 length: 18
D gene: TRBD2
J gene: TRBJ2-2

CDR3 DNA: TGTGCCAGCAGCCTCAGGGTGACTAATGAAAAACTGTTTTTT
CDR3 protein: CASSLRVTNEKLFF
V gene: TRBV5-6
clone size: few
CDR3 length: 14
D gene: -
J gene: TRBJ1-4

CDR3 DNA: TGCGCCAGCAGCCAAGAGGGAGCTCAAGTGAATGAGCAGTTCTTC
CDR3 protein: CASSQEGAQVNEQFF
V gene: TRBV4-3
clone size: -
CDR3 length: 15
D gene: -
J gene: TRBJ2-1

CDR3 DNA: TGTGCCAGCTCACCTACAGGGGGCTTTAGCTATGGCTACACCTTC
CDR3 protein: CASSPTGGFSYGYTF
V gene: TRBV18
clone size: -
CDR3 length: 15
D gene: TRBD1
J gene: TRBJ1-2

CDR3 DNA: TGCGCCAGCAGCCAAGACAGCGCGGGGGGGCTCACCGGGGAGCTGTTTTTT
CDR3 protein: CASSQDSAGGLTGELFF
V gene: TRBV4-3
clone size: -
CDR3 length: 17
D gene: TRBD2
J gene: TRBJ2-2

CDR3 DNA: TGCGCCAGCAGCTTGGCCCCCCTCGGGACGAAAGAGACCCAGTACTTC
CDR3 protein: CASSLAPLGTKETQYF
V gene: TRBV5-1
clone size: -
CDR3 length: 16
D gene: -
J gene: TRBJ2-5

CDR3 DNA: TGTGCCAGCAGCTTTGAGGTGACAGATACGCAGTATTTT
CDR3 protein: CASSFEVTDTQYF
V gene: TRBV7-3
clone size: once
CDR3 length: 13
D gene: -
J gene: TRBJ2-3

CDR3 DNA: TGCGCCAGCAGCTTGTGGGGGACGGGATCCAATTCACCCCTCCACTTT
CDR3 protein: CASSLWGTGSNSPLHF
V gene: TRBV5-1
clone size: -
CDR3 length: 16
D gene: -
J gene: TRBJ1-6

CDR3 DNA: TGTGCCAGCAGCTTAGCCGTGCCTCAGGGGGCCCATGAGCAGTTCTTC
CDR3 protein: CASSLAVPQGAHEQFF
V gene: TRBV11-3
clone size: once
CDR3 length: 16
D gene: TRBD1
J gene: TRBJ2-1

CDR3 DNA: TGTGCCAGTAGTATGTGGGGGAGCGGTGAAAAACTGTTTTTT
CDR3 protein: CASSMWGSGEKLFF
V gene: TRBV19
clone size: -
CDR3 length: 14
D gene: -
J gene: TRBJ1-4

CDR3 DNA: TGTGCCAGAACCCTACAGAGGGACAGGGGGGCTTTCTTT
CDR3 protein: CARTLQRDRGAFF
V gene: TRBV2
clone size: -
CDR3 length: 13
D gene: TRBD1
J gene: TRBJ1-1

CDR3 DNA: TGCGCCAGCAGCTTGGGAGTAGCGGGGGTCTACAATGAGCAGTTCTTC
CDR3 protein: CASSLGVAGVYNEQFF
V gene: TRBV5-1
clone size: -
CDR3 length: 16
D gene: TRBD2
J gene: TRBJ2-1

CDR3 DNA: TGTGCCAGCAGCTTAGCCCTAGCGGGGGAGCAGTTCTTC
CDR3 protein: CASSLALAGEQFF
V gene: TRBV11-1
clone size: -
CDR3 length: 13
D gene: TRBD2
J gene: TRBJ2-1

CDR3 DNA: TGTGCCAGCAGTTCCAGGGGCCGCTCGAGGACTGAAGCTTTCTTT
CDR3 protein: CASSSRGRSRTEAFF
V gene: TRBV6-5
clone size: -
CDR3 length: 15
D gene: -
J gene: TRBJ1-1

CDR3 DNA: TGTGCCAGCAGGGAACTAGGGGGGATCGGAGAGACCCAGTACTTC
CDR3 protein: CASRELGGIGETQYF
V gene: TRBV2
clone size: -
CDR3 length: 15
D gene: -
J gene: TRBJ2-5

CDR3 DNA: TGTGCCAGTAGATTGGGACAGGGACGATATAATTCACCCCTCCACTTT
CDR3 protein: CASRLGQGRYNSPLHF
V gene: TRBV19
clone size: -
CDR3 length: 16
D gene: TRBD1
J gene: TRBJ1-6

CDR3 DNA: TGTGCCAGTAGTATAGGGAACCGGAGGGCCGGGGAGCTGTTTTTT
CDR3 protein: CASSIGNRRAGELFF
V gene: TRBV19
clone size: -
CDR3 length: 15
D gene: -
J gene: TRBJ2-2

CDR3 DNA: TGTGCCAGCAGCGACGTTTTGGAGGCCCAGCATTTT
CDR3 protein: CASSDVLEAQHF
V gene: TRBV12-3/TRBV12-4
clone size: -
CDR3 length: 12
D gene: -
J gene: TRBJ1-5

CDR3 DNA: TGTGCCAGCAGTCCCCGGGGTACCAATGAGCAGTTCTTC
CDR3 protein: CASSPRGTNEQFF
V gene: TRBV6-5
clone size: -
CDR3 length: 13
D gene: -
J gene: TRBJ2-1

CDR3 DNA: TGTGCCAGCAGTTCGGGAGGACAGGGGTATGGCGAGCAGTACTTC
CDR3 protein: CASSSGGQGYGEQYF
V gene: TRBV6-5
clone size: -
CDR3 length: 15
D gene: TRBD1
J gene: TRBJ2-7

CDR3 DNA: TGTGCCAGCAGAGGGGTCCCCCTCAACACTGAAGCTTTCTTT
CDR3 protein: CASRGVPLNTEAFF
V gene: TRBV2
clone size: once
CDR3 length: 14
D gene: -
J gene: TRBJ1-1

CDR3 DNA: TGCGCCAGCAGCCAAGAAGGGGCGGCGGCTGGAAACACCATATATTTT
CDR3 protein: CASSQEGAAAGNTIYF
V gene: TRBV4-3
clone size: -
CDR3 length: 16
D gene: -
J gene: TRBJ1-3

CDR3 DNA: TGTGCCAGCAGCTTAGACCCTTACAGGGATCAAGAGACCCAGTACTTC
CDR3 protein: CASSLDPYRDQETQYF
V gene: TRBV11-3
clone size: -
CDR3 length: 16
D gene: -
J gene: TRBJ2-5

CDR3 DNA: TGCGCCAGCAGGGTACCCCTAGGCATCCCCCACACCGGGGAGCTGTTTTTT
CDR3 protein: CASRVPLGIPHTGELFF
V gene: TRBV10-2
clone size: -
CDR3 length: 17
D gene: -
J gene: TRBJ2-2

CDR3 DNA: TGTGCCAGCTCACCAGGGACAGGGTTCATGAACACTGAAGCTTTCTTT
CDR3 protein: CASSPGTGFMNTEAFF
V gene: TRBV18
clone size: -
CDR3 length: 16
D gene: TRBD1
J gene: TRBJ1-1

CDR3 DNA: TGTGCCAGCAGTTACCTCGGTGGGGTCGGGGAGACCCAGTACTTC
CDR3 protein: CASSYLGGVGETQYF
V gene: TRBV6-6
clone size: -
CDR3 length: 15
D gene: -
J gene: TRBJ2-5

CDR3 DNA: TGTGCCAGCAGCCCGAGCCCCGGGACAGGAAACACCATATATTTT
CDR3 protein: CASSPSPGTGNTIYF
V gene: TRBV7-2
clone size: -
CDR3 length: 15
D gene: -
J gene: TRBJ1-3

CDR3 DNA: TGTGCCAGCTCACCACCCATGTTTGGCGGTGGGCAGACCGGGGAGCTGTTTTTT
CDR3 protein: CASSPPMFGGGQTGELFF
V gene: TRBV18
clone size: -
CDR3 length: 18
D gene: -
J gene: TRBJ2-2

CDR3 DNA: TGCGCCAGCAGCCCCGGGTGGGGGGGCACAGATACGCAGTATTTT
CDR3 protein: CASSPGWGGTDTQYF
V gene: TRBV5-1
clone size: -
CDR3 length: 15
D gene: -
J gene: TRBJ2-3

CDR3 DNA: TGTGCCAGTAGTACAGTCCCGATGGGGTATGAAAAACTGTTTTTT
CDR3 protein: CASSTVPMGYEKLFF
V gene: TRBV19
clone size: few
CDR3 length: 15
D gene: -
J gene: TRBJ1-4

CDR3 DNA: TGTGCCAGCAGCGCTAGGGTGGACTATGGCTACACCTTC
CDR3 protein: CASSARVDYGYTF
V gene: TRBV9
clone size: -
CDR3 length: 13
D gene: -
J gene: TRBJ1-2

CDR3 DNA: TGTGCTAGTGGTTTGAACCTAGCGGCGAGCTCCTACGAGCAGTACTTC
CDR3 protein: CASGLNLAASSYEQYF
V gene: TRBV12-5
clone size: -
CDR3 length: 16
D gene: TRBD2
J gene: TRBJ2-7

CDR3 DNA: TGTGCCAGCAGTTACAGGGTCTCTGGAAACACCATATATTTT
CDR3 protein: CASSYRVSGNTIYF
V gene: TRBV5-6
clone size: -
CDR3 length: 14
D gene: -
J gene: TRBJ1-3

CDR3 DNA: TGCGCCAGCAGCCAAGTTCGGGGGGATGAAGCTTTCTTT
CDR3 protein: CASSQVRGDEAFF
V gene: TRBV4-3
clone size: -
CDR3 length: 13
D gene: -
J gene: TRBJ1-1

CDR3 DNA: TGTGCCAGCAGTTACTCGGGGCAGCACCTTAACTATGGCTACACCTTC
CDR3 protein: CASSYSGQHLNYGYTF
V gene: TRBV6-5
clone size: once
CDR3 length: 16
D gene: -
J gene: TRBJ1-2

CDR3 DNA: TGTGCCAGCAGCGTAGGGATCCTAGCGGGACAAGAGACCCAGTACTTC
CDR3 protein: CASSVGILAGQETQYF
V gene: TRBV9
clone size: -
CDR3 length: 16
D gene: TRBD2
J gene: TRBJ2-5

CDR3 DNA: TGTGCCACCAGTGACCTACAGGGGCCCGGAAACTATGGCTACACCTTC
CDR3 protein: CATSDLQGPGNYGYTF
V gene: TRBV24-1
clone size: -
CDR3 length: 16
D gene: TRBD1
J gene: TRBJ1-2

CDR3 DNA: TGTGCCAGCAGCTTTTCCCGGACTAGCGACGAGCAGTACTTC
CDR3 protein: CASSFSRTSDEQYF
V gene: TRBV7-9
clone size: -
CDR3 length: 14
D gene: TRBD2
J gene: TRBJ2-7

CDR3 DNA: TGCGCCAGCAGCTTTTCGCGGGGGGGCCTTGCTAGCACAGATACGCAGTATTTT
CDR3 protein: CASSFSRGGLASTDTQYF
V gene: TRBV5-1
clone size: -
CDR3 length: 18
D gene: TRBD2
J gene: TRBJ2-3

CDR3 DNA: TGTGCCAGCATGTGGGGGTCGCCTAATGAAAAACTGTTTTTT
CDR3 protein: CASMWGSPNEKLFF
V gene: TRBV2
clone size: once
CDR3 length: 14
D gene: -
J gene: TRBJ1-4

CDR3 DNA: TGCGCCAGCAGTGGGCGAACAGGGGAGTACGAGCAGTACTTC
CDR3 protein: CASSGRTGEYEQYF
V gene: TRBV10-1
clone size: -
CDR3 length: 14
D gene: TRBD1
J gene: TRBJ2-7

CDR3 DNA: TGTGCCAGTAGTCCCGGGGGCAGTGGGGAGCTGTTTTTT
CDR3 protein: CASSPGGSGELFF
V gene: TRBV19
clone size: -
CDR3 length: 13
D gene: -
J gene: TRBJ2-2

CDR3 DNA: TGTGCCAGCAGTTTGGAACGGATTAACTATGGCTACACCTTC
CDR3 protein: CASSLERINYGYTF
V gene: TRBV6-2/TRBV6-3
clone size: -
CDR3 length: 14
D gene: -
J gene: TRBJ1-2

CDR3 DNA: TGTGCCAGCAGCGGAGGGGACACGTCTGGAAACACCATATATTTT
CDR3 protein: CASSGGDTSGNTIYF
V gene: TRBV9
clone size: -
CDR3 length: 15
D gene: -
J gene: TRBJ1-3

CDR3 DNA: TGTGCCAGCAGCCACCCAGTGGACGGTGGCTACACCTTC
CDR3 protein: CASSHPVDGGYTF
V gene: TRBV3-1/TRBV3-2
clone size: few
CDR3 length: 13
D gene: -
J gene: TRBJ1-2

CDR3 DNA: TGTGCCAGTGGAGAACAGGGCGCCAGCAACGAGCAGTACTTC
CDR3 protein: CASGEQGASNEQYF
V gene: TRBV19
clone size: -
CDR3 length: 14
D gene: -
J gene: TRBJ2-7

CDR3 DNA: TGTGCCAGCAGGTTCCTATCGAACACTGAAGCTTTCTTT
CDR3 protein: CASRFLSNTEAFF
V gene: TRBV25-1
clone size: -
CDR3 length: 13
D gene: -
J gene: TRBJ1-1

CDR3 DNA: TGTGCCAGCAGCCAAGTTCGGCTGGGGGGTACCACCTTC
CDR3 protein: CASSQVRLGGTTF
V gene: TRBV3-1/TRBV3-2
clone size: -
CDR3 length: 13
D gene: -
J gene: TRBJ1-2

CDR3 DNA: TGTGCCAGCAGCCAGGTGTCGTCCGGGACTTGGGATACGCAGTATTTT
CDR3 protein: CASSQVSSGTWDTQYF
V gene: TRBV14
clone size: -
CDR3 length: 16
D gene: -
J gene: TRBJ2-3